This T cell receptor (beta chain) was sequenced for a study of blood T cell repertoires in COVID-19. Profiling relied on immunoSEQ multiplex PCR, and the TCRdb table lists in-frame clones only, not all of them. The profile shows 250,000 or so clones, around 87% of them singletons. This CDR3 contains 15 residues. Germline V lookup: CDR1 SGHDT, CDR2 YYEEEE. J lost 4 bases, V lost 4 bases, and 8 bases had no gene match. The rearrangement links TRBV5-6 to TRBJ2-5, with 9 bases aligning to TRBD1. The source material was peripheral blood. The receptor's source is a woman between 55 and 75 years old with COVID-19, enrolled during active disease. This chain's CDR3 is CASSGTGGAGETQYF. CDR3 nucleotides: TGTGCCAGCAGCGGTACAGGGGGCGCGGGAGAGACCCAGTACTTC.